What follows are 20 T cell receptor beta chains derived from one specimen sequenced in a study of blood T cell repertoires in COVID-19. The table came from immunoSEQ multiplex PCR; TCRdb's copy has only in-frame clones and leaves some out. The table records 140,000 to 150,000 clones, more than 75% of them present only once. Sequenced sample: peripheral blood. Receptors originate from a woman in her forties or fifties with acute or convalescent COVID-19.

The rearrangement joins TRBV6-5 to TRBJ1-6; no definite D call. The ends were cut back, 6 bases at V and 12 bases at J, with 12 bases in the middle. CDR1 and CDR2 from the germline V gene are MNHEY and SVGAGI. The length of the CDR3 is 12 residues. This CDR3 reads CASRRALEPLHF. DNA for the CDR3: TGTGCCAGCAGGAGGGCATTGGAACCCCTCCACTTT.

This chain links TRBV20-1 with TRBJ2-7; D is uncertain. Germline V CDR1 and CDR2: DFQATT, SNEGSKA (reference sequence). V was cut by 5 bases and J by 9 bases, with 11 bases left in between. This CDR3 contains 10 residues. The CDR3 DNA follows: TGCAGTGCTGGTCTACGAGGGCAGTACTTC. It translates to CSAGLRGQYF.

This clone was seen only a few times. The V and J genes are TRBV5-1 and TRBJ1-1; possible D gene TRBD1, 5 bases. V lost 2 bases and J 1 base, leaving 9 bases between the germline ends. This CDR3 has 14 amino acids. CDR1 is SGHRS and CDR2 is YFSETQ in the germline V gene. The CDR3 DNA follows: TGCGCCAGCAGCTTATGGCAGGGGAACACTGAAGCTTTCTTT. Its protein product is CASSLWQGNTEAFF.

The chain combines TRBV10-2 with TRBJ2-7; 7 bases fit TRBD1. V was pared by 8 bases and J by 2 bases, with 12 bases of the junction left unmatched. This CDR3 spans 15 amino acids. Germline V gives CDR1 WSHSY, CDR2 SAAADI. The DNA of the CDR3 is TGCGCCAGCGCGTCCCACACAGGGGTCACCTACGAGCAGTACTTC. Translated, it gives CASASHTGVTYEQYF.

For the CDR3, the DNA is TGTGCCACCCGGGAGGGAAACACCATATATTTT. The encoded protein is CATREGNTIYF. This chain links TRBV3-1 (or the pseudogene TRBV3-2) with TRBJ1-3; no clear D gene. The V end lost 10 bases, the J end lost 4 bases, and 8 bases lay between the germline ends. The CDR3 totals 11 residues. The germline V gene encodes CDR1 LGHDT and CDR2 YNNKEL (reference sequence).

This chain uses TRBV5-1 with TRBJ2-3; 9 bases align to TRBD2. J gave up 1 base and V 4 bases, and 13 bases lay outside the gene matches. Germline V gives CDR1 SGHRS, CDR2 YFSETQ. CDR3 length equals 18 residues. The CDR3 sequence: CASSRRREGVEGTDTQYF. The CDR3 nucleotides read TGCGCCAGCAGCAGAAGGCGGGAGGGGGTCGAAGGCACAGATACGCAGTATTTT.

This chain joins TRBV6-1 and TRBJ1-5; a possible D gene is TRBD1 (5 bases). The V end lost 2 bases, the J end lost 5 bases, and 7 bases lay between the germline ends. The CDR3 runs 13 residues. Germline-derived CDR1 and CDR2 are MNHNS and SASEGT. The chain's CDR3 is CASSEQGDQPQHF. CDR3 DNA sequence: TGTGCCAGCAGTGAACAGGGTGATCAGCCCCAGCATTTT.

This clone was seen only a few times. The CDR3 here is CASSVGGLGSGNTIYF. Here the CDR3 DNA reads TGTGCCAGCAGCGTAGGGGGGCTGGGGAGCGGAAACACCATATATTTT. The chain employs TRBV9 and TRBJ1-3, with D possibly being TRBD1 (6 bases). V lost 0 bases and J lost 4, with 14 bases in between. The CDR3 sequence is 16 residues long. Germline values: CDR1 SGDLS, CDR2 YYNGEE.

V gene TRBV9 combines with J gene TRBJ2-7; 7 bases line up with TRBD1. V shed 4 bases, J shed 5 bases, and the junction held 18 bases outside the gene matches. The germline gives CDR1 SGDLS, CDR2 YYNGEE. The CDR3 length is 17 residues. The CDR3 is CASSFCFRGQRPNEQYF. The CDR3 DNA reads TGTGCCAGCAGCTTCTGTTTTAGGGGGCAACGTCCAAACGAGCAGTACTTC. The whole variable domain, remainder taken from reference TRBV9 and TRBJ2-7, is DSGVTQTPKHLITATGQRVTLRCSPRSGDLSVYWYQQSLDQGLQFLIQYYNGEERAKGNILERFSAQQFPDLHSELNLSSLELGDSALYFCASSFCFRGQRPNEQYFGPGTRLTVT.

This clone appeared once. This chain joins TRBV7-8 and TRBJ1-4; no clear D gene. V was clipped by 2 bases and J by 0 bases, with 10 bases between them. This CDR3 is built from 16 residues. Per germline, CDR1 SGHVS and CDR2 FQNEAQ. The CDR3 sequence: CASSLRGGTTNEKLFF. As DNA, the CDR3 is TGTGCCAGCAGCTTACGAGGAGGCACAACTAATGAAAAACTGTTTTTT.

This chain uses TRBV4-2 with TRBJ2-1; no reliable D call. Trimming shortened V by 0 bases and J by 0 bases, and 6 bases separated the two germline ends. This CDR3 has 15 amino acids. CDR1 LGHNA and CDR2 YNFKEQ come from the germline V gene. The CDR3 bases are TGTGCCAGCAGCCAAGAGGCCCCCTCCTACAATGAGCAGTTCTTC. It specifies CASSQEAPSYNEQFF.

This clone has just a few counts. As DNA, the CDR3 is TGCGCCAGCAGGGGGGGGGCCCCAGCTTTCTTT. This encodes CASRGGAPAFF. The rearrangement links TRBV23-1 to TRBJ1-1; TRBD1 is a possible D gene (6 bases). TRBV23-1 is identified as an open reading frame with a role that is uncertain. V lost 6 bases and J 10 bases, leaving 12 bases between the germline ends. The CDR3 is 11 amino acids.

V and J are TRBV7-6 and TRBJ1-6; no definite D call. The CDR3 extends over 15 amino acids. In germline, CDR1 is SGHVS, CDR2 FNYEAQ. Trimming took 5 bases from V and 8 from J, leaving 16 bases between them. CDR3: CASSTWASSDSPLHF. CDR3 DNA: TGTGCCAGCAGCACCTGGGCGTCCTCCGATTCACCCCTCCACTTT. Complete variable domain (other parts from reference TRBV7-6 and TRBJ1-6): GAGVSQSPRYKVTKRGQDVALRCDPISGHVSLYWYRQALGQGPEFLTYFNYEAQQDKSGLPNDRFSAERPEGSISTLTIQRTEQRDSAMYRCASSTWASSDSPLHFGNGTRLTVT.

The rearrangement joins TRBV19 to TRBJ2-2; 9 bases agree with TRBD1. Germline V gives CDR1 LNHDA, CDR2 SQIVND (reference sequence). V shed 10 bases, J shed 3 bases, and the junction held 9 bases outside the gene matches. The CDR3 covers 15 residues. CDR3 in amino acids: CATKDRGSDTGELFF. CDR3 nucleotide sequence: TGTGCCACCAAAGACAGGGGGTCGGACACCGGGGAGCTGTTTTTT.

This clone was detected only a few times. Other DNA sequences of this sample code for an identical CDR3. The chain recombines TRBV12-3 or TRBV12-4 with TRBJ1-6; 7 nucleotides match TRBD1. The V and J ends lost 6 bases and 6 bases, in that order; junction bases with no gene match: 2. This CDR3 spans 13 amino acids. Written as DNA, the CDR3 is TGTGCCAGCAGGGGACAGTTTAATTCACCCCTCCACTTT. Its translation is CASRGQFNSPLHF.

The V gene is TRBV10-3, the J gene TRBJ2-5; D perhaps matches TRBD2 (5 bases). Trimming cost V 7 bases and J 2 bases, with 14 bases left between them. The CDR3 consists of 14 residues. CDR1 is ENHRY and CDR2 is SYGVKD in the germline V gene. CDR3 nucleotide sequence: TGTGCCATCAAATCAGCGGACGGTCAAGAGACCCAGTACTTC. Translating gives CAIKSADGQETQYF.

The CDR3 here is CASSPGLLNYEQYF. In DNA form, the CDR3 reads TGTGCCAGCAGTCCAGGACTATTGAACTACGAGCAGTACTTC. This chain connects TRBV7-9 to TRBJ2-7; weak D call: TRBD2 (6 bases). The CDR3 runs to 14 residues. CDR1 SEHNR and CDR2 FQNEAQ come from the germline V gene (reference sequence). Trimming shortened V by 6 bases and J by 3 bases, and 15 bases separated the two germline ends.

In DNA, the CDR3 is TGTGCCAGTAGATCTTCCCCCTGGGAGCTGTTTTTT. This translates into CASRSSPWELFF. This chain uses TRBV19 with TRBJ2-2, with no clear D. The germline gives CDR1 LNHDA, CDR2 SQIVND (reference sequence). Trimming stripped 6 bases from V and 9 bases from J, with 11 bases between. The CDR3 runs to 12 residues.

V is TRBV5-1 and J is TRBJ2-1, with 9 bases fitting TRBD2. CDR3 size: 14 residues. V shed 4 bases, J shed 5 bases, and the junction held 4 bases outside the gene matches. Germline V gives CDR1 SGHRS, CDR2 YFSETQ. The CDR3 region has the DNA TGCGCCAGCAGCATCGCTAGCGGGAACAATGAGCAGTTCTTC. Its protein is CASSIASGNNEQFF.

V is TRBV14 and J is TRBJ2-5; no clear D. CDR3 length: 18 amino acids. Trimming removed 3 bases at V and 1 base at J, with 21 bases between. CDR1 SGHDN and CDR2 FVKESK come from the germline V gene. The CDR3 DNA follows: TGTGCCAGCAGCCACACACGCGACCTCCTCTCGGGCCAAGAGACCCAGTACTTC. Protein: CASSHTRDLLSGQETQYF.